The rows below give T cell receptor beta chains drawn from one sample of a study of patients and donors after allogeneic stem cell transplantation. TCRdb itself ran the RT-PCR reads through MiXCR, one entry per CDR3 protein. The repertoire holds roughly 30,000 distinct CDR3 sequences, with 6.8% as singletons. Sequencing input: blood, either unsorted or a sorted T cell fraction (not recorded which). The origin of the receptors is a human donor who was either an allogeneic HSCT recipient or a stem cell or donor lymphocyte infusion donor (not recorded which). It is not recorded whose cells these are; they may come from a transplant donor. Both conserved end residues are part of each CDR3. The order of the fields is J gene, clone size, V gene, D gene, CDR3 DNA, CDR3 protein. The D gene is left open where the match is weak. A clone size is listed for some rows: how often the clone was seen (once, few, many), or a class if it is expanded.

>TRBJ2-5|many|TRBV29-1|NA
TGCAGCGTTGAACGACAGGCCCAAGAGACCCAGTACTTC
CSVERQAQETQYF
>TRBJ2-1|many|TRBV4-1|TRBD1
TGCGCCAGCAGCCAAGATCGGGTTAGACAGGGTGGCTACAATGAGCAGTTCTTC
CASSQDRVRQGGYNEQFF
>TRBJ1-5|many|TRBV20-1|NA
TGCAGTGCTAGAGGTGGACTCCCCGGACAGCCCCAGCATTTT
CSARGGLPGQPQHF
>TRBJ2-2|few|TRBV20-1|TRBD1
TGCAGTGCTAGAAGACAGGGACCCGGGGAGCTGTTTTTT
CSARRQGPGELFF
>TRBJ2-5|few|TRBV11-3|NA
TGTGCCAGCAGCGCCGACCGGGACGGAAAGACCCAGTACTTC
CASSADRDGKTQYF
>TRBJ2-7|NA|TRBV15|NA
TGTGCCACCAGCAGAGTTCCAGGGACAACCTACGAGCAGTACTTC
CATSRVPGTTYEQYF
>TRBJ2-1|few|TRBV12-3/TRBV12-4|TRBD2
TGTGCCAGCAACCCGGGACTAGCGGGAGGGCCTCGGGACAATGAGCAGTTCTTC
CASNPGLAGGPRDNEQFF
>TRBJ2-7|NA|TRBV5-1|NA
TGCGCCAGCAGCTTGGGGACAGATACCTACGAGCAGTACTTC
CASSLGTDTYEQYF
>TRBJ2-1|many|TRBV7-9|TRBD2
TGTGCCAGCAGCTTAGCCAGCGGGGCCTACAATGAGCAGTTCTTC
CASSLASGAYNEQFF
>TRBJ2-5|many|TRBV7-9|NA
TGTGCCAGCAGCTGGGGGATGAGGGGAGAGACCCAGTACTTC
CASSWGMRGETQYF
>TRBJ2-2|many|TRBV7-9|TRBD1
TGTGCCAGCAGCCTATGGACAGGGAACACCGGGGAGCTGTTTTTT
CASSLWTGNTGELFF
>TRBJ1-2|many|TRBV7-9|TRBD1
TGTGCCAGCAGTCTGACGACAGGGGCTAAGGATGGCTACACCTTC
CASSLTTGAKDGYTF
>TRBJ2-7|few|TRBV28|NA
TGTGCCAGCAGTTTGGGGGTTGGGGAGCAGTACTTC
CASSLGVGEQYF
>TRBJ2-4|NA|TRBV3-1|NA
TGTGCCAGCAGCATCTCAGGGGGGGCAAACATTCAGTACTTC
CASSISGGANIQYF
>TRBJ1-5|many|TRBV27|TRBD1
TGTGCCAGCAGTTACAGGGGGAGCCAGCCCCAGCATTTT
CASSYRGSQPQHF
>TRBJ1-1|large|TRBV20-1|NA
TGCAGTGCTAGTCACCTCGGCGGGGTCGACACTGAAGCTTTCTTT
CSASHLGGVDTEAFF
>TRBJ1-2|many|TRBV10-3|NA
TGTGCCATCAGTGGAACCGGAGCTAACTATGGCTACACCTTC
CAISGTGANYGYTF
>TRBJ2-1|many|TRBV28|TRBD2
TGTGCCAGCAGTGCACTAGCGGTCTACAATGAGCAGTTCTTC
CASSALAVYNEQFF